A selection of T cell receptor beta chains follows, all from one sample in a study of blood T cell repertoires in COVID-19. Profiled with immunoSEQ multiplex PCR; TCRdb holds only in-frame clones, not every one. The table records under 70,000 clones, 70% to 90% of them present only once. Material for sequencing was PBMCs or T cells enriched from blood (not recorded which). These receptors originate from a woman aged 35 to 49 who had recovered from COVID-19. Each CDR3 is given with its conserved first and last residue.

V	J	CDR3
TRBV2	TRBJ2-1	CASSVGRGGMRDEQFF
TRBV6-5	TRBJ2-7	CASSLNPGQGNEQYF
TRBV5-1	TRBJ1-1	CASSVHSDTEAFF
TRBV6-5	TRBJ1-1	CASSYNLNTEAFF
TRBV5-5	TRBJ2-5	CASSSRGTLEETQYF
TRBV7-6	TRBJ2-7	CASSSLAGGSSYEQYF
TRBV24-1	TRBJ1-1	CATSESGADTEAFF
TRBV7-9	TRBJ1-3	CASSPLRPSGNTIYF
TRBV24-1	TRBJ1-1	CATRAGGGTEAFF
TRBV7-9	TRBJ1-3	CASSPLTVGRGLGNTIYF
TRBV14	TRBJ1-2	CASSRLDGYTF
TRBV13	TRBJ2-3	CASSSGTSRWGDTQYF
TRBV7-9	TRBJ1-4	CASSPVKRINEKLFF
TRBV12-5	TRBJ2-7	CASGTSERTYEQYF
TRBV11-2	TRBJ1-2	CASSLGAGYGYTF
TRBV4-1	TRBJ1-5	CASSQQGNRVASQPQHF
TRBV2	TRBJ1-2	CASSPTPGGVGGYTF
TRBV7-9	TRBJ1-2	CASSPYTGAYGYTF
TRBV19	TRBJ2-2	CASTPLATNTGELFF
TRBV5-1	TRBJ2-6	CASSLAYRGPSGANVLTF
TRBV6-6	TRBJ2-3	CATERGYF
TRBV6-5	TRBJ1-6	CASTLETGYSPLHF
TRBV19	TRBJ1-5	CASSIILYQPQHF
TRBV19	TRBJ1-3	CASSRTGGSGNTIYF
TRBV6-5	TRBJ2-1	CASSRGSGGPNEQFF
TRBV6-5	TRBJ2-1	CASSRGIYNEQFF
TRBV15	TRBJ1-1	CATSRELAGQGTEAFF
TRBV5-4	TRBJ2-7	CASSLGAPGEQYF
TRBV12-5	TRBJ2-3	CASGNRQGGSSQYF
TRBV10-1	TRBJ2-7	CASSEVSDRDEQYF
TRBV5-1	TRBJ2-3	CASSRSTLSTDTQYF
TRBV28	TRBJ1-5	CASKGQGRRQPQHF
TRBV11-3	TRBJ2-7	CASSPAGGAREQYF
TRBV7-6	TRBJ2-7	CASSPAGQSSYEQYF
TRBV5-1	TRBJ2-3	CASSSGVGTDTQYF
TRBV9	TRBJ2-1	CASSVEGTPYNEQFF
TRBV11-2	TRBJ1-2	CASTEWGGRGYGYTF
TRBV19	TRBJ1-6	CASSTRDTSDSPLHF
TRBV15	TRBJ1-6	CATSRGRQESNSPLHF
TRBV5-8	TRBJ1-2	CASSPLMSGANGYTF
TRBV19	TRBJ2-3	CASSTRDRGQQDTQYF
TRBV9	TRBJ1-2	CASSVGGGQGGRNGYTF
TRBV6-1	TRBJ1-3	CASSESGGGGNTIYF
TRBV4-1	TRBJ2-3	CASSQAGDTQYF
TRBV2	TRBJ1-6	CARSRDTSSPLHF
TRBV11-2	TRBJ2-6	CASSQISGANVLTF
TRBV6-6	TRBJ1-5	CASSKDSSNQPQHF
TRBV3-1/TRBV3-2	TRBJ2-2	CASSHREATGELFF